This T cell receptor (beta chain) was sequenced for a study of blood T cell repertoires in COVID-19. This table comes from immunoSEQ multiplex PCR, and its TCRdb copy is limited to in-frame clones, with some not included. The sample contains over 100,000 clones, 81% of which appear only once. This sequence was found in a woman aged 55-69 years with active or convalescent COVID-19. The sample taken for sequencing was peripheral blood.

Here the CDR3 reads CASRPPLTGDSISTDTQYF. Here the CDR3 DNA reads TGTGCCAGCAGGCCTCCCCTCACGGGAGACTCGATTAGCACAGATACGCAGTATTTT. The chain combines TRBV3-1 (or the pseudogene TRBV3-2) with TRBJ2-3; D perhaps matches TRBD2 (6 bases). Germline CDR1 reads LGHDT; CDR2 reads YNNKEL (reference sequence). V was clipped by 6 bases and J by 0 bases, with 25 bases between them. The CDR3 has 19 residues.